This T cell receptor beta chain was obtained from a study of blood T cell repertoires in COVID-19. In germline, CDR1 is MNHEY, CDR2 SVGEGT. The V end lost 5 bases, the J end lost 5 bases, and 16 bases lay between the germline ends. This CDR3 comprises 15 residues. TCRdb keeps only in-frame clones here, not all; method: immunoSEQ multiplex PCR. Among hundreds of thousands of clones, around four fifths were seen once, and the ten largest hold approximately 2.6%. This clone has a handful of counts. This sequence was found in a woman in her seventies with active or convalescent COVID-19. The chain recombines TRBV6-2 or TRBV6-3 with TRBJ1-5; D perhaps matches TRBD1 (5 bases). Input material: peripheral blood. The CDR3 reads CASSDLDRSYQPQHF. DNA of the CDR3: TGTGCCAGCAGTGACCTCGACAGAAGTTATCAGCCCCAGCATTTT.